This T cell receptor (beta chain) originates from a study of cytomegalovirus exposure and HLA in healthy donors. Study findings and constraints: Confirmation in vitro established that a few CMV-associated chains were specific for CMV antigens. Evidence from a later analysis indicated that most CMV-associated TCR beta chains looked HLA-restricted. Later, an analysis found that common viral pathogens appeared to be linked with several of the most significant clusters.

The CDR3 contains 14 residues. The ends were cut back, 0 bases at V and 5 bases at J, with 11 bases in the middle. Germline CDR1 SGHNT, CDR2 YYREEE (reference sequence). Researchers ran the PCR with 60 Vbeta and 13 Jbeta primers. The repertoire was sequenced with immunoSEQ multiplex PCR; TCRdb's copy has only in-frame clones and lacks some. The sample lists approximately 150,000 clones, 70% to 80% seen once, with over 1% in the top ten. A single count supports this clone. Its antigen remains unknown. The chain couples TRBV5-4 to TRBJ1-2; a weak D match, TRBD1 (6 bases). The clonotype originates from a woman between 45 and 60 years old in good health and CMV-seronegative. The material sequenced was PBMCs. CDR3 DNA: TGTGCCAGCAGCTTGGGGACAGATCTTTATGGCTACACCTTC. Amino acid sequence: CASSLGTDLYGYTF. Supplemented by reference TRBV5-4 and TRBJ1-2, the full variable domain reads ETGVTQSPTHLIKTRGQQVTLRCSSQSGHNTVSWYQQALGQGPQFIFQYYREEENGRGNFPPRFSGLQFPNYSSELNVNALELDDSALYLCASSLGTDLYGYTFGSGTRLTVV.